The 4 T cell receptor beta chains listed next were all sequenced from one sample in a study of human T cells and chemical hapten exposure (dated by TCRdb to the early 2020s). Taken with the paper, the label for time point translates to: pre-sensitization, week 0. The sample's treatment or condition, from its label and the paper: therapeutic diphenylcyclopropenone sensitization with weekly scalp DPC. Library preparation used RACE. The reads were generated on a NextSeq 500. TCRdb reprocessed the public reads (quality trimming at Q25 with fastp, clone calling with MiXCR) and kept in-frame beta chains. Rows are combined by CDR3 protein, so each entry shows the most common genes and DNA. Across this sample there are roughly 88,000 distinct CDR3 sequences, with around 10% seen only once. More than 3% of the sample comes from the top ten. The source was whole blood, collected in connection with sensitization to the hapten diphenylcyclopropenone (DPC). These receptors were taken from a woman between 35 and 50 years old with alopecia areata. Some clones in this sample may be carry-over from other donors' samples.

At least ten counts were recorded for this clonotype. The gene calls are TRBV2 and TRBJ1-2; weak D call: TRBD1 (5 bases). Germline V gene sequence: CDR1 SNHLY, CDR2 FYNNEI. Trimming pared 4 bases from V and 4 bases from J, leaving 7 bases between. The CDR3 consists of 12 residues. This CDR3 is CASSGGGYGYTF. The DNA for the CDR3 is TGTGCCAGCAGTGGCGGGGGCTATGGCTACACCTTC.

In its sample, this clonotype was seen many times. The chain uses TRBV15 and TRBJ2-7; TRBD1 agrees at 8 bases. Germline values: CDR1 LNHNV, CDR2 YYDKDF (reference sequence). The CDR3 runs to 15 residues. V lost 4 bases and J lost 8; bases outside the gene matches: 13. The CDR3 is CATSTRQGPQDKQYF. In DNA form, the CDR3 reads TGTGCCACCAGCACTAGACAGGGGCCCCAAGATAAGCAGTACTTC.

This chain joins TRBV2 and TRBJ1-4; 7 bases match TRBD1. V shed 6 bases, J shed 7 bases, and the junction held 8 bases outside the gene matches. The CDR3 is 14 residues long. Germline assignment: CDR1 SNHLY and CDR2 FYNNEI. The CDR3 reads CASSKEAGGEKLFF. CDR3 in DNA: TGTGCCAGCAGCAAAGAGGCAGGGGGTGAAAAACTGTTTTTT. Complete variable domain (other parts from reference TRBV2 and TRBJ1-4): EPEVTQTPSHQVTQMGQEVILRCVPISNHLYFYWYRQILGQKVEFLVSFYNNEISEKSEIFDDQFSVERPDGSNFTLKIRSTKLEDSAMYFCASSKEAGGEKLFFGSGTQLSVL.

This clonotype was observed many times. This chain links TRBV6-5 with TRBJ2-3; 7 nucleotides line up with TRBD2. Looked up from germline, CDR1 is MNHEY and CDR2 is SVGAGI. This CDR3 has 16 amino acids. The trim removed 0 bases at V and 3 bases at J, leaving 6 bases unmatched. CDR3 DNA: TGTGCCAGCAGTTACTCGACTAGCCCGAGGACAGATACGCAGTATTTT. Translated, it gives CASSYSTSPRTDTQYF.